Listed below are T cell receptor beta chains from one sample, sequenced in a study of cytotoxic CD8 clonotypes in ibrutinib-treated CLL. Some clones are missing from TCRdb's copy, which holds only in-frame ones; the method was immunoSEQ multiplex PCR. The sample records about 150,000 clones, more than 75% being singletons. Sequences were derived from PBMCs, sampled after 24 months of ibrutinib treatment. The receptors shown here come from a human donor with chronic lymphocytic leukemia. The CDR3 runs from the conserved cysteine through the conserved F or W. D genes are given only for firm matches. Rows may omit the clone size; those that give it use once, few, many or a size class.

clone size,D gene,J gene,V gene,CDR3 DNA,CDR3 protein
NA,NA,TRBJ2-4,TRBV9,TGTGCCAGCAGCGGTGGCGGACTAGCCAAAAACATTCAGTACTTC,CASSGGGLAKNIQYF
NA,NA,TRBJ1-4,TRBV28,TGTGCCACCAGCTCTTGGCGGAGTAATGAAAAACTGTTTTTT,CATSSWRSNEKLFF
NA,NA,TRBJ2-3,TRBV2,TGTGCCAGCAGTGAGGAGGTGTTGAGCACAGATACGCAGTATTTT,CASSEEVLSTDTQYF
medium-sized,TRBD1,TRBJ2-7,TRBV19,TGTGCCAGTAGTCGAGGGACAGTCTACGAGCAGTACTTC,CASSRGTVYEQYF
NA,NA,TRBJ2-7,TRBV29-1,TGCAGCGTTGGGGGGAACTCCTACGAGCAGTACTTC,CSVGGNSYEQYF
NA,NA,TRBJ2-6,TRBV10-3,TGTGCCATCAGTTACCCGGCGTCTGGGGCCAACGTCCTGACTTTC,CAISYPASGANVLTF
NA,NA,TRBJ1-2,TRBV6-5,TGTGCCAGCAGTTACTCAGGTGGAATCGGCGGCTACACCTTC,CASSYSGGIGGYTF
NA,NA,TRBJ1-2,TRBV6-6,TGTGCCAGCAGTTCAGACTGGTATGGCTACACCTTC,CASSSDWYGYTF
NA,TRBD2,TRBJ2-5,TRBV5-1,TGCGCCAGCAGCCCCGGGACTAGTCTCCAAGAGACCCAGTACTTC,CASSPGTSLQETQYF
NA,NA,TRBJ2-5,TRBV5-1,TGCGCCAGCGCGCCAGGGGCCCAAGAGACCCAGTACTTC,CASAPGAQETQYF
NA,TRBD2,TRBJ2-7,TRBV11-3,TGTGCCAGCAGCTTAGGCGGGAGCTACGAGCAGTACTTC,CASSLGGSYEQYF
once,NA,TRBJ1-4,TRBV4-1,TGCGCCAGCAGCCAAGGTCATGGCAGCGATAATGAAAAACTGTTTTTT,CASSQGHGSDNEKLFF
NA,TRBD2,TRBJ2-6,TRBV11-2,TGTGCCAGCAGGGGACTAGCGGGACCTGGGGCCAACGTCCTGACTTTC,CASRGLAGPGANVLTF
NA,TRBD1,TRBJ2-6,TRBV18,TGTGCCAGCTCACCAGGGACAGTCGATTGGGGGGCCAACGTCCTGACTTTC,CASSPGTVDWGANVLTF
NA,NA,TRBJ2-1,TRBV14,TGTGCCAGCAGCCTGACAACTTTGGGGCAGTTCTTC,CASSLTTLGQFF
NA,TRBD1,TRBJ2-5,TRBV28,TGTGCCAGCAGTTTACCCGGACAGGGAGCAGAGACCCAGTACTTC,CASSLPGQGAETQYF
NA,TRBD1,TRBJ2-2,TRBV7-8,TGTGCCAGCAGCCCGAGGGGGCGGATCACCGGGGAGCTGTTTTTT,CASSPRGRITGELFF
NA,NA,TRBJ2-2,TRBV28,TGTGCCAGCAGACCAGGGTGGTACGGGGAGCTGTTTTTT,CASRPGWYGELFF
once,NA,TRBJ2-1,TRBV6-5,TGTGCCAGCAGTTCAGGGAGTCCCTCCTACAATGAGCAGTTCTTC,CASSSGSPSYNEQFF
NA,NA,TRBJ1-1,TRBV7-3,TGTGCCAGCAGCCGCGGAATGAACACTGAAGCTTTCTTT,CASSRGMNTEAFF
NA,NA,TRBJ2-3,TRBV9,TGTGCCAGCACCCCCGGACTAGGGGGTGCAGATACGCAGTATTTT,CASTPGLGGADTQYF
NA,NA,TRBJ2-6,TRBV6-6,TGTGCCAGCACCTTCTTGGCTGGGGCCAACGTCCTGACTTTC,CASTFLAGANVLTF
NA,TRBD1,TRBJ1-2,TRBV4-2,TGTGCCAGCAGCCAACCCTGGACAGGGGGTGGCTACACCTTC,CASSQPWTGGGYTF
few,NA,TRBJ1-2,TRBV13,TGTGCCAGCAGCTTAAGGTGGTTGGGTGGCTACACCTTC,CASSLRWLGGYTF
NA,NA,TRBJ2-7,TRBV5-1,TGCGCCAGCAGCTTGGGACCGGGGACGGATGTCGAGCAGTACTTC,CASSLGPGTDVEQYF
NA,NA,TRBJ1-1,TRBV9,TGTGCCAGCAGCCGGAGTGTGAGCACTGAAGCTTTCTTT,CASSRSVSTEAFF
NA,NA,TRBJ2-2,TRBV7-2,TGTGCCAGCAGCTTGGACGGACCGAACACCGGGGAGCTGTTTTTT,CASSLDGPNTGELFF
NA,NA,TRBJ2-6,TRBV7-2,TGTGCCAGCAGCTTAGGGGGTTATGGGGCCAACGTCCTGACTTTC,CASSLGGYGANVLTF
NA,NA,TRBJ1-2,TRBV6-5,TGTGCCAGCAGTTACGTGTGGCAGGGCGATGGCTACACCTTC,CASSYVWQGDGYTF
once,NA,TRBJ2-5,TRBV19,TGTGCCAGTAGTATAGATAGGGGGGGACTGGAGACCCAGTACTTC,CASSIDRGGLETQYF
NA,NA,TRBJ2-5,TRBV18,TGTGCCAGCTCACCGTCTCAGGGGGGGACCCAGTACTTC,CASSPSQGGTQYF
once,NA,TRBJ2-5,TRBV7-3,TGTGCCAGCAGCTTACGTGGGAAAGAGACCCAGTACTTC,CASSLRGKETQYF
few,NA,TRBJ2-3,TRBV18,TGTGCCAGCTCACCTCGCCGGGCGGTGGATACGCAGTATTTT,CASSPRRAVDTQYF
NA,NA,TRBJ2-2,TRBV5-1,TGCGCCAGCAGCTTGGGGTCCGAGAACACCGGGGAGCTGTTTTTT,CASSLGSENTGELFF
NA,NA,TRBJ2-5,TRBV7-6,TGTGCCAGCAGCTTAGTGGGGGAGAACCAAGAGACCCAGTACTTC,CASSLVGENQETQYF
NA,NA,TRBJ1-1,TRBV7-3,TGTGCCAGCAGCCTAACAACCCACACTGAAGCTTTCTTT,CASSLTTHTEAFF
NA,NA,TRBJ2-7,TRBV11-3,TGTGCCAGCAGCTTAGGGTCTGGGCAAGCCGAGCAGTACTTC,CASSLGSGQAEQYF
NA,TRBD1,TRBJ2-7,TRBV18,TGTGCCAGCTCACCCTCGGGACAGCTCTACTTC,CASSPSGQLYF
NA,NA,TRBJ1-1,TRBV5-4,TGTGCCAGCAGCTTGGGGGGCCGGGGTGGGACTGAAGCTTTCTTT,CASSLGGRGGTEAFF
NA,NA,TRBJ2-3,TRBV7-9,TGTGCCAGCAGCCCAGGGACCGCCGGCAGCGGTACGCAGTATTTT,CASSPGTAGSGTQYF
NA,NA,TRBJ2-7,TRBV27,TGTGCCAGCAGTCCGGGGACAATGTACGAGCAGTACTTC,CASSPGTMYEQYF
NA,NA,TRBJ1-5,TRBV30,TGTGCCTGGAGTCGATCGGACAAGTATGAGACGCGGCCCCAGCATTTT,CAWSRSDKYETRPQHF